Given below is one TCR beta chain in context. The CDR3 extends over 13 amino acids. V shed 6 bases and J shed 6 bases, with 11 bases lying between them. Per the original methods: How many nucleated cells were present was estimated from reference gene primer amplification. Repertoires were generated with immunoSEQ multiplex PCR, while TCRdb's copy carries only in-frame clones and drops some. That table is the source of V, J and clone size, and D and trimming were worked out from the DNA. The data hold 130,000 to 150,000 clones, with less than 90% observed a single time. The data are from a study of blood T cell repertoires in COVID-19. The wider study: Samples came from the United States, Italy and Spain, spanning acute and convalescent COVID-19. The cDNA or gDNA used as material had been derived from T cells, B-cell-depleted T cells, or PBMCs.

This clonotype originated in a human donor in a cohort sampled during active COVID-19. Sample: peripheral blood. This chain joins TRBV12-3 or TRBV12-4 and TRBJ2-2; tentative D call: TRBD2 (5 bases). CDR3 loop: CASSPGGPGELFF. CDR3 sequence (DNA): TGTGCCAGCAGCCCTGGCGGGCCCGGGGAGCTGTTTTTT.